This is a list of T cell receptor beta chains from one sample in a study of STAT5B mutations in CD4+ large granular lymphocyte leukemia. This table comes from immunoSEQ multiplex PCR, and its TCRdb copy is limited to in-frame clones, with some not included. The sample has 20,000 or so clones; about 81% are singletons. The sequencing sample was made of CD4+ T cells from blood buffy coats. These receptors all stem from a human donor in good health. CDR3s include the opening cysteine and the closing phenylalanine or tryptophan. Each record gives: V gene, clone size, D gene, J gene, CDR3 DNA, CDR3 protein. D genes are given only for firm matches. Clone size is shown for a subset of rows, as once, few, many or a class of expanded clone.

TRBV28	NA	NA	TRBJ2-2	TGTGCCAGCAGTTCTAGTCGGCGGGTAGACACCGGGGAGCTGTTTTTT	CASSSSRRVDTGELFF
TRBV28	NA	NA	TRBJ2-4	TGTGCCAGTCAGTCCAAAAACATTCAGTACTTC	CASQSKNIQYF
TRBV7-2	few	TRBD2	TRBJ2-1	TGTGCCAGCAGCGGGACTAGCGGGAGGGGGAATGAGCAGTTCTTC	CASSGTSGRGNEQFF
TRBV29-1	NA	NA	TRBJ2-3	TGCAGCGTTGGGGGGTCGGGGAACGGAGATACGCAGTATTTT	CSVGGSGNGDTQYF
TRBV19	NA	TRBD1	TRBJ1-2	TGTGCCAGTAGGACCCGGGACAGGGTTGGCTACACCTTC	CASRTRDRVGYTF
TRBV28	NA	TRBD1	TRBJ2-7	TGTGCCAGCAGTGACACGGACAGGCGTTTGGTAGGGCAGTACTTC	CASSDTDRRLVGQYF
TRBV14	few	NA	TRBJ1-2	TGTGCCAGCAGCCGGAACAGGGTTGATGGCTACACCTTC	CASSRNRVDGYTF
TRBV5-1	NA	TRBD1	TRBJ2-5	TGCGCCAGCAGCTTGGGGCAGGGGGCGTTTAGCCAGTACTTC	CASSLGQGAFSQYF
TRBV7-6	few	NA	TRBJ2-7	TGTGCCAGCAGCTTAAAGGGAGTGTCCTACGAGCAGTACTTC	CASSLKGVSYEQYF
TRBV5-1	NA	NA	TRBJ2-7	TGCGCCAGCAGCAGGGACTGGGGCGGCAACAACGAGCAGTACTTC	CASSRDWGGNNEQYF